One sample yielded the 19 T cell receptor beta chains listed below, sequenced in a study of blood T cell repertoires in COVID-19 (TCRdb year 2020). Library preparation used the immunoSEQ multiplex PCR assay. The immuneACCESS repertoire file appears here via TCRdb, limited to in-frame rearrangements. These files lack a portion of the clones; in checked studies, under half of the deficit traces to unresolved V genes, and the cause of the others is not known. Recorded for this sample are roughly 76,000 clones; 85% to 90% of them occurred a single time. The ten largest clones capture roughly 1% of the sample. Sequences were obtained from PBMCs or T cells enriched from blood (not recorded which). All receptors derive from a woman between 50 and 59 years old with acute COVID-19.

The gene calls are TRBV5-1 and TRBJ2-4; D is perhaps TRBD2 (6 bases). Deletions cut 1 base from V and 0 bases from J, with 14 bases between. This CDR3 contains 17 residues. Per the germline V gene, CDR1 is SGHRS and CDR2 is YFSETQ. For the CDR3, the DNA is TGCGCCAGCAGCTTGAATTATGGTAGCGGAGCCAAAAACATTCAGTACTTC. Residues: CASSLNYGSGAKNIQYF.

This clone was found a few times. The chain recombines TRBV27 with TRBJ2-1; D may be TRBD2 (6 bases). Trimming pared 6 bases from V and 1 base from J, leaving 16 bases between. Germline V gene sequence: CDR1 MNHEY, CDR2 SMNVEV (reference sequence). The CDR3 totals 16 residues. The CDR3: CASRTRLVSSYNEQFF. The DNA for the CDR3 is TGTGCCAGCAGAACCAGACTAGTAAGTTCCTACAATGAGCAGTTCTTC.

The CDR3, as DNA: TGTGCCTGCTCATTCGGAGTCTACAATGAGCAGTTCTTC. Translation gives CACSFGVYNEQFF. The chain carries TRBV30 and TRBJ2-1, with D hard to call. Germline CDR1 and CDR2: GTSNPN and SVGIG (reference sequence). Trimming took off 6 bases at V and 3 bases at J, with 12 bases between the two ends. The CDR3 is made up of 13 amino acids.

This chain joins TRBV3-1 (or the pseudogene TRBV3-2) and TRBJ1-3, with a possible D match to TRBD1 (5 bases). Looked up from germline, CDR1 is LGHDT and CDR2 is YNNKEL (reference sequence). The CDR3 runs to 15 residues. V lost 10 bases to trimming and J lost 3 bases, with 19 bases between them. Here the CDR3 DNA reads TGTGCCACGCAAGCGGGCGGGGCAAGTGGAAACACCATATATTTT. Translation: CATQAGGASGNTIYF.

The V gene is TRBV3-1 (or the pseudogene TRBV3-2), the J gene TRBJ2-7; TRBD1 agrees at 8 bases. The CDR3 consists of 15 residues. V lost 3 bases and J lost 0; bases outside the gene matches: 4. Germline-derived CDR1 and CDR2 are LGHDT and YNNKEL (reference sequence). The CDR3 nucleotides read TGTGCCAGCAGCCAGGGGACAGGTAGCTCCTACGAGCAGTACTTC. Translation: CASSQGTGSSYEQYF.

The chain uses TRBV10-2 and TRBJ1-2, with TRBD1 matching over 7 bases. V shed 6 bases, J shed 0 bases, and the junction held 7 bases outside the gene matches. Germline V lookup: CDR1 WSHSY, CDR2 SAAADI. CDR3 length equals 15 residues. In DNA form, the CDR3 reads TGCGCCAGCAGGGAACCGACAGGGTCTAACTATGGCTACACCTTC. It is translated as CASREPTGSNYGYTF.

DNA of the CDR3: TGTGCCAGCAGCTTCGGCGGGAGTGCGGGCAATGAGCAGTTCTTC. Its translation: CASSFGGSAGNEQFF. This chain connects TRBV7-2 to TRBJ2-1; 7 bases align to TRBD2. The CDR3 runs to 15 residues. Germline values: CDR1 SGHTA, CDR2 FQGNSA. With V trimmed by 3 bases and J by 6 bases, 8 bases remained unmatched.

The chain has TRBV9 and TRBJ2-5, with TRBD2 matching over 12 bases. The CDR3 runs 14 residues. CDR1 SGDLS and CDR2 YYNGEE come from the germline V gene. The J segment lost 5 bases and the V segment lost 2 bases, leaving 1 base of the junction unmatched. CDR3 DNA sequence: TGTGCCAGCAGCGTCGGACTAGCGGGGGAGACCCAGTACTTC. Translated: CASSVGLAGETQYF.

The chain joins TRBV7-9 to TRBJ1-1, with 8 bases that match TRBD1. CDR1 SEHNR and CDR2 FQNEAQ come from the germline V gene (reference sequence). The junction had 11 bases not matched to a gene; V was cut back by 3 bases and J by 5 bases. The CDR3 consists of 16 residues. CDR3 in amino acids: CASSFPPGQGLTEAFF. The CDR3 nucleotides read TGTGCCAGCAGCTTCCCGCCCGGACAGGGTCTGACTGAAGCTTTCTTT.

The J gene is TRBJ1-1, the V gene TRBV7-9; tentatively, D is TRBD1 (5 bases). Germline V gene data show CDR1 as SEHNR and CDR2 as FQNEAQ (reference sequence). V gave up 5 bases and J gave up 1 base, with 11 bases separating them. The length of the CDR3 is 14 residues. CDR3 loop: CASSLLGGNTEAFF. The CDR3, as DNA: TGTGCCAGCAGCCTTCTGGGGGGGAACACTGAAGCTTTCTTT.

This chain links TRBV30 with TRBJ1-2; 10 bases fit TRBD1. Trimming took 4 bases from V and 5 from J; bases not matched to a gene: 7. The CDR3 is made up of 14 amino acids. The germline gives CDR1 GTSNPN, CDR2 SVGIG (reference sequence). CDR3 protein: CAWTADRGNYGYTF. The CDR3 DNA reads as TGTGCCTGGACTGCGGACAGGGGGAATTATGGCTACACCTTC.

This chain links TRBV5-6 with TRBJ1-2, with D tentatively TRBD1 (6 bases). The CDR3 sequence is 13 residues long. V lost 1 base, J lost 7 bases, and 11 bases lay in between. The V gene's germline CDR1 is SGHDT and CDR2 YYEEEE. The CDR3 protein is CASSLRGAGGYTF. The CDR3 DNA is TGTGCCAGCAGCTTGCGGGGGGCGGGTGGCTACACCTTC.

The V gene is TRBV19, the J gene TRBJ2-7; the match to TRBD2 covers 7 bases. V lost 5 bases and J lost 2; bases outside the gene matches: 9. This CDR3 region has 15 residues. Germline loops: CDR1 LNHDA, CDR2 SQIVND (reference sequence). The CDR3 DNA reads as TGTGCCAGTAGTGTAGGGGCTAGCGGTACCTACGAGCAGTACTTC. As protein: CASSVGASGTYEQYF.

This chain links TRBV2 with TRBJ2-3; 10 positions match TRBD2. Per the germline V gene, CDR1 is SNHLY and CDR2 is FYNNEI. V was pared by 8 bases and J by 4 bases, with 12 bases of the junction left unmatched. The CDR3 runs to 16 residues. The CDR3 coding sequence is TGTGCCAGCGGAAGGCCGGCTAGCGGGAGACCAGATACGCAGTATTTT. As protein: CASGRPASGRPDTQYF.

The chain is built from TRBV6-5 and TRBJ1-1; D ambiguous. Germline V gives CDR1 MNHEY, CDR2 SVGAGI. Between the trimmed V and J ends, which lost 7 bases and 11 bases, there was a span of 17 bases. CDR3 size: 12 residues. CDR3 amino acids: CASTSSGNQAFF. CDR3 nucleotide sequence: TGTGCCAGCACCTCCTCGGGGAACCAGGCTTTCTTT.

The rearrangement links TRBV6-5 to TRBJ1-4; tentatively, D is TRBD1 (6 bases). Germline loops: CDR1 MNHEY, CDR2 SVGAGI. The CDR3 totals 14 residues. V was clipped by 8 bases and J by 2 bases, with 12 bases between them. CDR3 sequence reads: CASGRQATNEKLFF. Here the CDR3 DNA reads TGTGCCAGCGGAAGACAGGCCACTAATGAAAAACTGTTTTTT.

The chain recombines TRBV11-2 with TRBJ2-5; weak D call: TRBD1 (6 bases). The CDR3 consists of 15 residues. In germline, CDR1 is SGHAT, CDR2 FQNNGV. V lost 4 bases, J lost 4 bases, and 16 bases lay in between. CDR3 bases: TGTGCCAGCAGCTCACATGGACAGACTCGAGAGACCCAGTACTTC. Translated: CASSSHGQTRETQYF.

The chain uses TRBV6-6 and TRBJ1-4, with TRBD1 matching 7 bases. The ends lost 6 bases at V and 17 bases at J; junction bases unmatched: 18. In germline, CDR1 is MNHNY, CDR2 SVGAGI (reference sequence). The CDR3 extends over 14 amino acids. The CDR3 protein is CASSLGPDRAASFF. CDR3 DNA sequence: TGTGCCAGCAGCCTAGGCCCCGACAGGGCCGCGAGTTTTTTT.

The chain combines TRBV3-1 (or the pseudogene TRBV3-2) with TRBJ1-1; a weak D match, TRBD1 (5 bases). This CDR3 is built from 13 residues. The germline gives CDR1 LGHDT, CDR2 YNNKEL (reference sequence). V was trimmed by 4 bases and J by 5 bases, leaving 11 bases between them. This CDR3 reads CASSPQGGTEAFF. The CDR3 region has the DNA TGTGCCAGCAGCCCCCAGGGAGGGACTGAAGCTTTCTTT.